The clone carrying this TCR beta chain has more than one count but fewer than ten. Peripheral blood was drawn, around 9.4 milliliters per donor. This sample is drawn from a study of blood T cells in healthy people across ages. Primers used in a second PCR of roughly 6 to 11 cycles were a sample-barcoded 5' primer and a J-beta primer mix. The authors tagged each cDNA molecule using a template-switch adaptor with 12 random nucleotides. Researchers report that each sample yielded at least 2.5 million CDR3-containing paired-end reads. One entry per CDR3 protein, called by TCRdb with MiXCR from the 5' RACE reads. The table lists about 750,000 distinct CDR3 sequences, less than 70% of them singletons. Germline V CDR1 and CDR2: KGHDR, SFDVKD. Trimming pared 2 bases from V and 2 bases from J, leaving 12 bases between. CDR3 size: 16 residues.

Specimen: blood. The chain has TRBV24-1 and TRBJ2-4, with D perhaps given as TRBD1 or TRBD2 (5 bases each). The origin of this receptor is a man older than 75 in good health. CDR3 coding DNA: TGTGCCACCAGTGATTCCGGGGCCGCCCCCAAAAACATTCAGTACTTC. Amino acids: CATSDSGAAPKNIQYF.